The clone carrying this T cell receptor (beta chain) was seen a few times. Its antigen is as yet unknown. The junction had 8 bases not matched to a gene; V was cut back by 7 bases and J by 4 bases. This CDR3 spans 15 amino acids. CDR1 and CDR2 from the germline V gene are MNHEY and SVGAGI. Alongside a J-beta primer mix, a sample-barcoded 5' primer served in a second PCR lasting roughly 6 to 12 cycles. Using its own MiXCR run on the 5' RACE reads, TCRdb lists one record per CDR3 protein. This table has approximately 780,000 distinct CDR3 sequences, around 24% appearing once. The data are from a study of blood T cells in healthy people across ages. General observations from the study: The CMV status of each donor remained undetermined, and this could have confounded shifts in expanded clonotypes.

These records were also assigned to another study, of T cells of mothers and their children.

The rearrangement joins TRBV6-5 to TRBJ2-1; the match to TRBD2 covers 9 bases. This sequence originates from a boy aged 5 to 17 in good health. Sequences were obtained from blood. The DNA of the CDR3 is TGTGCCAGCAAAAGGTCTAGCGGGGCTTACAATGAGCAGTTCTTC. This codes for CASKRSSGAYNEQFF.